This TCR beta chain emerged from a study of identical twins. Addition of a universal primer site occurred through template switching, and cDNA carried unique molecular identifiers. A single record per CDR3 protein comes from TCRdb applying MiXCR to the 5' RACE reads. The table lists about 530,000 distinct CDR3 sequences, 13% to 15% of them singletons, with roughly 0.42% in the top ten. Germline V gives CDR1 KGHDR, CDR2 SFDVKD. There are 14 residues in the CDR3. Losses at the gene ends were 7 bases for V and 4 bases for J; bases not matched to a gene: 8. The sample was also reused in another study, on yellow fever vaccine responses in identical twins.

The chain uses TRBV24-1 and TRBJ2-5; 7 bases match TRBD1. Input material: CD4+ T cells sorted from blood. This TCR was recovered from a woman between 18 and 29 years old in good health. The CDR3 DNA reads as TGTGCCACCAGCCTCCGGGCAGGGGGAGAGACCCAGTACTTC. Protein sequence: CATSLRAGGETQYF.